The rows below give T cell receptor beta chains drawn from one sample of a study of blood T cell repertoires in COVID-19. Clones were read by immunoSEQ multiplex PCR, and TCRdb kept only the in-frame ones, dropping some. The data contain more than 85,000 clones, about 90% of them seen just once; the ten biggest clones take up 4.8%. Input material: peripheral blood. These receptors came from a human donor in a cohort sampled during active COVID-19. Both conserved end residues are part of each CDR3.

V: TRBV5-5; length: 13; J: TRBJ2-7; CDR3: CASSRGRVGEQYF
V: TRBV5-1; length: 14; J: TRBJ1-1; CDR3: CASSFSGSGTEAFF
V: TRBV7-9; length: 14; J: TRBJ2-3; CDR3: CASGLSSGTDTQYF
V: TRBV29-1; length: 13; J: TRBJ2-7; CDR3: CSAGGGGSDEQYF
V: TRBV27; length: 14; J: TRBJ2-5; CDR3: CASSLSTVSKTQYF
V: TRBV5-4; length: 14; J: TRBJ1-1; CDR3: CASSPAGRDTEAFF
V: TRBV7-2; length: 16; J: TRBJ1-3; CDR3: CASSFWFAGSGNTIYF
V: TRBV9; length: 16; J: TRBJ1-3; CDR3: CASSVGALNSGNTIYF
V: TRBV20-1; length: 11; J: TRBJ1-1; CDR3: CSAIMLDRSQF
V: TRBV3-1/TRBV3-2; length: 16; J: TRBJ2-7; CDR3: CASSQGGVGAIYEQYF
V: TRBV18; length: 14; J: TRBJ2-3; CDR3: CASSPPSGTDTQYF
V: TRBV10-3; length: 14; J: TRBJ2-3; CDR3: CATAGLAGADTQYF
V: TRBV7-9; length: 14; J: TRBJ1-5; CDR3: CASSPGTGAQPQHF
V: TRBV18; length: 17; J: TRBJ2-7; CDR3: CASTNGGSGSSSYEQYF
V: TRBV9; length: 16; J: TRBJ2-1; CDR3: CASSVASLAGVNEQFF
V: TRBV5-1; length: 13; J: TRBJ2-5; CDR3: CASSLEGVGTQYF
V: TRBV18; length: 12; J: TRBJ2-7; CDR3: CASSSSSYEQYF
V: TRBV10-3; length: 22; J: TRBJ2-7; CDR3: CAIRDHPNVGQGLPTGSYEQYF
V: TRBV18; length: 15; J: TRBJ1-1; CDR3: CASSPLQGAGTEAFF
V: TRBV9; length: 16; J: TRBJ2-2; CDR3: CASSAHGQGLGGELFF